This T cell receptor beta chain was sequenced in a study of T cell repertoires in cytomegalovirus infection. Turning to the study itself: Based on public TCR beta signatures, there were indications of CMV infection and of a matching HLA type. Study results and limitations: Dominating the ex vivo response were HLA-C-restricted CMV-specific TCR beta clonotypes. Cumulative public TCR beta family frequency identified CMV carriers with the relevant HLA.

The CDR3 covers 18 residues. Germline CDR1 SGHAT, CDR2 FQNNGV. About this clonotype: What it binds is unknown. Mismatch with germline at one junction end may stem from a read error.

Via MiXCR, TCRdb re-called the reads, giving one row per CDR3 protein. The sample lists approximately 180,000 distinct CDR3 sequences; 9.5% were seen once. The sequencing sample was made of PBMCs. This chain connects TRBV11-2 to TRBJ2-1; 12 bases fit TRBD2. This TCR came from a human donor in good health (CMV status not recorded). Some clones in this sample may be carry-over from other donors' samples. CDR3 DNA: TGTGCCAGCAGCTTAGCCCTACTAGCGGGAGGTGGCTACGATGAGCAGTTCTTC. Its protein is CASSLALLAGGGYDEQFF.